The sequence of this TCR beta chain was determined in a study of spatial heterogeneity in lung cancer. Findings and limits, study-wide: Ubiquitous expanded tumor TCRs surfaced in blood more at resection than they did at follow-up.

The table lists this clonotype with many counts. The antigen is undetermined. CDR3 size: 15 residues. Germline CDR1 and CDR2: SEHNR and FQNEAQ (reference sequence). V was pared by 1 base and J by 2 bases, with 12 bases between. Every molecule of TCR cDNA had its own unique molecular identifier. MiXCR, applied by TCRdb to the 5' RACE reads, yields one record per CDR3 protein. The table has under 50,000 distinct CDR3 sequences, roughly 5.5% seen once. Time point here: sample taken at primary tumor resection. Whole RNA came from tumor, nontumor lung or frozen PBMC and was sequenced without being sorted. This sequence joins TRBV7-9 and TRBJ2-7; D might be TRBD1 or TRBD2, each matching 5 bases. This specimen was PBMCs, taken at surgery. The sequence was obtained from a female donor with early-stage non-small cell lung cancer. The CDR3 DNA is TGTGCCAGCAGCTTAGGCGAGGGGCGAACCTACGAGCAGTACTTC. Its translation: CASSLGEGRTYEQYF.